The clone carrying this T cell receptor beta chain was observed a few times. This sample stems from a study of blood T cell repertoires in COVID-19. Using immunoSEQ multiplex PCR, the repertoire was profiled, and TCRdb retains in-frame clones only, with some absent. The data contain approximately 100,000 clones, about 80% of them singletons. The CDR3 runs to 14 residues. Germline trimming cut 6 bases from V and 7 bases from J; bases unmatched to any gene: 5. Germline lookup yields CDR1 SNHLY and CDR2 FYNNEI. The TCR originated in a man aged 55 to 70 with acute or convalescent COVID-19. The sequencing sample was made of peripheral blood. The chain has TRBV2 and TRBJ1-6, with 8 bases fitting TRBD1. The CDR3 DNA sequence: TGTGCCAGCAGCGGGGGGACAGGCAATTCACCCCTCCACTTT. Its protein is CASSGGTGNSPLHF.